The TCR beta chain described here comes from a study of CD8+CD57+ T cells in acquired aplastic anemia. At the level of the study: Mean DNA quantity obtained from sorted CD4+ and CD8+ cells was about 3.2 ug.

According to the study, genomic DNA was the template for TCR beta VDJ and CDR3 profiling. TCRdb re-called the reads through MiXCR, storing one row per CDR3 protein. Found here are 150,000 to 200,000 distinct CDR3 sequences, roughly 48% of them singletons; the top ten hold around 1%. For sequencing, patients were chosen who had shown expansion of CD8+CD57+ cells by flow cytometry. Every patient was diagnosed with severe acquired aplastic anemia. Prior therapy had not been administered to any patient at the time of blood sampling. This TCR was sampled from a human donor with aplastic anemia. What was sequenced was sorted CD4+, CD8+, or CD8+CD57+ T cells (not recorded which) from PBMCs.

The CDR3 sequence: CATSDSMTVEKLFF. As DNA, the CDR3 is TGTGCCACCAGTGATTCTATGACTGTTGAAAAACTGTTTTTT. The rearrangement uses TRBV24-1 and TRBJ1-4; D not resolved. Trimming removed 2 bases from V and 7 bases from J, with 10 bases in between. Germline assignment: CDR1 KGHDR and CDR2 SFDVKD. The CDR3 totals 14 residues.